This T cell receptor (beta chain) was observed in a study of beta chain features in type 1 diabetes. As for the study in general: Over all samples combined, 107,917,701 sorted cells were examined. Broader study findings: Shortening that was moderate but significant affected the TCRB CDR3s of Type 1 diabetes patients in all four CD4+ subsets. VDJ junctions from patients with type 1 diabetes contained fewer insertions and more deletions.

This CDR3 contains 16 residues. Germline lookup yields CDR1 SGHRS and CDR2 YFSETQ. V lost 4 bases and J lost 7; bases outside the gene matches: 9. As regards this clone: Its cognate antigen is unknown.

The isolated RNA, all of it, was reverse transcribed, so expressed TCRB transcripts were what got sequenced. Regulatory, naive and central memory T cell samples averaged about 3.57 million reads. Repertoires were generated with immunoSEQ multiplex PCR, while TCRdb's copy carries only in-frame clones and drops some. The table lists 55,000 to 80,000 clones, approximately 50% of them singletons. This TCR came from a man under 40 with type 1 diabetes. J is TRBJ2-2 and V is TRBV5-1; TRBD1 matches 11 bases. Sequencing was done on a sample of central memory CD4+ T cells from blood. The CDR3 region is CASSRGQGAIGGELFF. CDR3 coding DNA: TGCGCCAGCAGCCGTGGACAGGGGGCGATAGGCGGGGAGCTGTTTTTT.